This T cell receptor beta chain was sequenced during a study of blood T cells in healthy people across ages. CDR3 length: 12 residues. Germline V gene data show CDR1 as GTSNPN and CDR2 as SVGIG (reference sequence). Trimming cost V 4 bases and J 6 bases, with 7 bases left between them. Next came a second PCR, run for about 7 to 12 cycles, which used a sample-barcoded 5' primer along with a J-beta primer mix. TCRdb re-derived calls from the 5' RACE reads in MiXCR, one entry per CDR3 protein. Here the sample spans 590,000 or so distinct CDR3 sequences, roughly 31% being singletons. The source of this sequence is an elderly woman in good health. The chain uses TRBV30 and TRBJ1-6; D uncertain. The sequenced sample consisted of blood. Here the CDR3 DNA reads TGTGCCTGGAACCAACTTAATTCACCCCTCCACTTT. As protein: CAWNQLNSPLHF.